These 17 T cell receptor beta chains originate from one sample sequenced in a study of molecular identifiers for immune sequencing clone quantification. One entry per CDR3 protein, called by TCRdb with MiXCR from the PCR reads. Of some 94,000 distinct CDR3 sequences listed, around a quarter were seen once; the top ten hold less than 0.85%. Sequenced input: naive CD8+ T cells from blood, with Jurkat cell RNA spiked in. Subset noted: FACS-sorted CD8+CD4-CCR7+CD45RA+ naive T cells. Receptors were obtained from a human donor in good health. Some libraries in this study had Jurkat cell RNA spiked in.

The J gene is TRBJ2-7, the V gene TRBV28, with D perhaps matching TRBD1 (5 bases). Germline CDR1 is MDHEN and CDR2 is SYDVKM. The V end was cut by 8 bases, the J end by 2 bases, with 10 bases between. This CDR3 has 12 residues. The CDR3 protein is CASHQGPYEQYF. CDR3 coding DNA: TGTGCCAGCCATCAGGGCCCCTACGAGCAGTACTTC.

A word on this clonotype: Here the CDR3 omits its conserved ending phenylalanine or tryptophan, so a read error is the likely source. The rearrangement joins TRBV19 to TRBJ1-5, with D possibly being TRBD1 (6 bases). The germline V gene has CDR1 LNHDA and CDR2 SQIVND (reference sequence). Trimming stripped 1 base from V and 6 bases from J, with 13 bases between. The CDR3 has 15 residues. The CDR3 loop reads CASSIGSRGFQPQHL. In DNA, the CDR3 is TGTGCCAGTAGTATAGGTTCCAGGGGATTTCAGCCCCAGCATCTT.

At least ten counts were recorded for this clonotype. This sequence joins TRBV6-2 or TRBV6-3 and TRBJ2-2; D remains unclear. Trimming took 0 bases from V and 6 from J, leaving 5 bases between them. This CDR3 spans 13 amino acids. CDR1 and CDR2 from the germline V gene are MNHEY and SVGEGT. The CDR3 region has the DNA TGTGCCAGCAGTTACTCTCTTGCCGGGGAGCTGTTTTTT. Its translation: CASSYSLAGELFF.

This clonotype has at least ten counts. The J gene is TRBJ2-3, the V gene TRBV7-6; tentative D call: TRBD1 (6 bases). Germline-derived CDR1 and CDR2 are SGHVS and FNYEAQ. The ends were cut back, 3 bases at V and 6 bases at J, with 16 bases in the middle. CDR3 length: 15 amino acids. In DNA form, the CDR3 reads TGTGCCAGCAGCTTGGAATGGGGGCCTCTCGATACGCAGTATTTT. It specifies CASSLEWGPLDTQYF.

V is TRBV29-1 and J is TRBJ2-1, with D perhaps matching TRBD2 (6 bases). Germline lookup yields CDR1 SQVTM and CDR2 ANQGSEA. Trimming cost V 4 bases and J 9 bases, with 10 bases left between them. The length of the CDR3 is 11 residues. Written as DNA, the CDR3 is TGCAGCGTTGGTGGGGGGAGTGAGCAGTTCTTC. Translated: CSVGGGSEQFF.

About this clonotype: The conserved final phenylalanine or tryptophan is absent from the CDR3, which likely points to a read error. The genes are TRBV7-9 and TRBJ2-7; 9 nucleotides agree with TRBD1. The V segment lost 10 bases and the J segment 4 bases; nucleotides outside the gene matches: 8. The CDR3 is 13 residues long. Germline V CDR1 and CDR2: SEHNR, FQNEAQ (reference sequence). The CDR3 DNA sequence: TGTGCCACTAAGGGACAGGGTGATTACGAGCAGTACCTC. This sequence encodes CATKGQGDYEQYL.

This clonotype occurred many times. The chain recombines TRBV7-2 with TRBJ1-1; D call uncertain. The germline V gene encodes CDR1 SGHTA and CDR2 FQGNSA. The ends were cut back, 5 bases at V and 10 bases at J, with 11 bases in the middle. This CDR3 contains 11 residues. The CDR3 reads CASSPDMRAFF. Here the CDR3 DNA reads TGTGCCAGCAGCCCTGACATGAGAGCTTTCTTT.

This clonotype was seen a few times. The V call is TRBV19, the J call TRBJ1-6, with D possibly matching TRBD1 (5 bases). CDR1 is LNHDA, CDR2 SQIVND, per germline (reference sequence). Between the trimmed V and J ends, which lost 7 bases and 7 bases, there was a span of 14 bases. The CDR3 loop spans 14 amino acids. The CDR3 coding sequence is TGTGCCAGTACTGCCGGTGGGGCGAATTCACCCCTCCACTTT. As protein: CASTAGGANSPLHF.

This clonotype was found once. The junction and the germline gene differ at one end; a read error may be behind it. The chain couples TRBV4-3 to TRBJ2-3; D is perhaps TRBD1 or TRBD2 (6 bases each). Looked up from germline, CDR1 is LGHNA and CDR2 is YSLEER. The CDR3 is 20 residues long. CDR3 nucleotides: TGCGCCAGCAGCCAGGGGATCTCAGAGGGGGGCAGACTTAGCACAGCTACGCAGTATTTT. Its protein is CASSQGISEGGRLSTATQYF.

As regards this clonotype: Given a much more abundant clone one base away, this may be a read error. This chain connects TRBV14 to TRBJ2-3; no clear D gene. The length of the CDR3 is 14 residues. Germline lookup yields CDR1 SGHDN and CDR2 FVKESK. V was shortened by 10 bases and J by 4 bases, with 18 bases between the two germline ends. The CDR3 sequence: CANSRPSSADTQYF. The CDR3 bases are TGTGCCAACAGTCGGCCCTCGTCAGCAGATACGCAGTATTTT.

About this clonotype: Lacking the conserved final phenylalanine or tryptophan, this CDR3 likely reflects a read error. V gene TRBV28 combines with J gene TRBJ1-5; D perhaps matches TRBD1 (6 bases). V lost 4 bases and J 4 bases, leaving 17 bases between the germline ends. The CDR3 runs 16 residues. The germline gives CDR1 MDHEN, CDR2 SYDVKM. The CDR3 reads CASSSRDTIWNQPQHL. The CDR3 nucleotides are TGTGCCAGCAGTTCCCGGGACACTATATGGAATCAGCCCCAGCATCTT.

This clonotype has a handful of counts. The chain recombines TRBV30 with TRBJ1-2; D is uncertain. The germline V gene has CDR1 GTSNPN and CDR2 SVGIG (reference sequence). The CDR3 totals 11 residues. Trimming took 0 bases from V and 8 from J, leaving 7 bases between them. Written as DNA, the CDR3 is TGTGCCTGGAGTGTTGGTGTCGGCTACACCTTC. Amino acid sequence: CAWSVGVGYTF.

Ten or more counts support this clonotype. This chain joins TRBV12-3 or TRBV12-4 and TRBJ2-3; 8 bases are a match to TRBD1. CDR3 length: 15 residues. The J segment lost 6 bases and the V segment lost 4 bases, leaving 9 bases of the junction unmatched. CDR3 in DNA: TGTGCCAGCAGTTCACAGGGGGACCACACGGATACGCAGTATTTT. Protein: CASSSQGDHTDTQYF.

In the case of this clonotype: A much larger clonotype is one base distant, so this may be a read error. The chain carries TRBV4-3 and TRBJ1-3; D is ambiguous. The CDR3 covers 15 residues. Germline V gene sequence: CDR1 LGHNA, CDR2 YSLEER. CDR3 amino acids: CASGQDVSSGNTIYF. The CDR3 DNA reads TGCGCCAGCGGCCAAGATGTGAGCTCTGGAAACACCATATATTTT.

The chain carries TRBV3-1 and TRBJ1-1; D uncertain. V was shortened by 1 base and J by 4 bases, with 10 bases between the two germline ends. Germline CDR1 is LGHDT and CDR2 is YNNKEL (reference sequence). The CDR3 is 14 amino acids. Here the CDR3 reads CASSQAREFTEAFF. CDR3 coding DNA: TGTGCCAGCAGCCAAGCGAGGGAGTTCACTGAAGCTTTCTTT.

The chain links TRBV4-3 to TRBJ1-1; no reliable D call. The germline CDR1 and CDR2 sequences are LGHNA and YSLEER. CDR3 length equals 15 residues. Trimming pared 0 bases from V and 2 bases from J, leaving 10 bases between. Here the CDR3 DNA reads TGCGCCAGCAGCCAAGAAGGAGGGTTAAACACTGAAGCTTTCTTT. It codes for CASSQEGGLNTEAFF.

This clonotype has a count of ten or more. The rearrangement joins TRBV20-1 to TRBJ2-3; tentative D call: TRBD2 (6 bases). V was cut by 1 base and J by 2 bases, with 10 bases left in between. Per the germline V gene, CDR1 is DFQATT and CDR2 is SNEGSKA (reference sequence). The CDR3 is made up of 14 amino acids. The CDR3: CSARVGGATDTQYF. For the CDR3, the DNA is TGCAGTGCTAGAGTTGGAGGGGCCACAGATACGCAGTATTTT.